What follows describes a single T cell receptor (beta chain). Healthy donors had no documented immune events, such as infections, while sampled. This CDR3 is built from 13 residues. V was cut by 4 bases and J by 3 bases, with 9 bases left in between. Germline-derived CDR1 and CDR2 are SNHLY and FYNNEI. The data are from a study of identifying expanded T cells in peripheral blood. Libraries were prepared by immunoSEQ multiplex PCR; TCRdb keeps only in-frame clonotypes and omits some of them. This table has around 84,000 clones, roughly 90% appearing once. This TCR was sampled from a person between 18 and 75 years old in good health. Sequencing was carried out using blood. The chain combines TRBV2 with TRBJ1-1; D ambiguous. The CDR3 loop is CASSVDGYTEAFF. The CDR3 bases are TGTGCCAGCAGTGTCGACGGATACACTGAAGCTTTCTTT.